The clone carrying this T cell receptor (beta chain) was seen more than once but under ten times. The antigen is not known. V lost 2 bases, J lost 15 bases, and 17 bases lay in between. The germline V gene has CDR1 DFQATT and CDR2 SNEGSKA (reference sequence). This CDR3 contains 12 residues. This record comes from a study of T cells after yellow fever vaccination. The authors made TCR cDNA by 5'RACE template switching, adding a universal primer site and UMIs. TCRdb reanalysed the 5' RACE reads using MiXCR and keeps one entry per CDR3 protein. The sample holds hundreds of thousands of distinct CDR3 sequences, approximately 13% seen once. Overall study findings and caveats: A large majority of primary-vaccination clones showed up again after the booster (about 97% CD4, around 90% CD8).

The source material was PBMCs, sampled on the day of the yellow fever booster vaccination. The chain joins TRBV20-1 to TRBJ2-1; no definite D call. This clonotype was obtained from a young man who received the YFV17D yellow fever vaccine. CDR3 loop: CSARTGPLHWFF. In nucleotides, the CDR3 is TGCAGTGCTAGAACCGGGCCCCTGCATTGGTTCTTC.